The rows below give T cell receptor beta chains drawn from one sample of a study of shared clonotypes between healthy human individuals. The protocol was immunoSEQ multiplex PCR, while the TCRdb copy is restricted to in-frame clones and leaves out a portion. The sample has about half a million clones, 75% to 80% seen once. Sequenced: PBMCs. The receptors were gathered from a woman between 40 and 50 years old in good health. Some clones in this sample may be carry-over from other donors' samples. CDR3s include the opening cysteine and the closing phenylalanine or tryptophan. A D gene is named only where the DNA matches it firmly. Clone size is not always given. Where it is, it says once, few, many or a class for expanded clones.

v_gene	d_gene	abundance	j_gene	CDR3aa	CDR3nt
TRBV30	TRBD2	.	TRBJ2-2	CACPPGLAMNTGELFF	TGTGCCTGCCCGCCGGGACTAGCGATGAACACCGGGGAGCTGTTTTTT
TRBV28	TRBD1	.	TRBJ2-3	CASIETGGVGDTQYF	TGTGCCAGCATAGAGACAGGGGGCGTGGGAGATACGCAGTATTTT
TRBV14	.	few	TRBJ2-3	CASRQKGADTQYF	TGTGCCAGCCGCCAAAAAGGGGCAGATACGCAGTATTTT
TRBV4-1	.	.	TRBJ2-1	CASSQDRPPLNEQFF	TGCGCCAGCAGCCAAGATCGACCACCTCTCAATGAGCAGTTCTTC
TRBV29-1	.	.	TRBJ2-1	CSVEGVADEQFF	TGCAGCGTTGAAGGGGTGGCGGATGAGCAGTTCTTC
TRBV5-1	.	.	TRBJ2-2	CASKGQTNTGELFF	TGCGCCAGCAAAGGACAGACCAACACCGGGGAGCTGTTTTTT
TRBV19	TRBD1	.	TRBJ1-1	CASSIQGATEAFF	TGTGCCAGTAGTATTCAGGGGGCCACTGAAGCTTTCTTT
TRBV7-8	.	.	TRBJ2-1	CASSLRGQAFDEQFF	TGTGCCAGCAGCTTAAGAGGACAAGCTTTCGATGAGCAGTTCTTC
TRBV5-4	.	.	TRBJ2-1	CASSSGWGRHLYNEQFF	TGTGCCAGCAGCTCCGGATGGGGGCGGCACCTCTACAATGAGCAGTTCTTC
TRBV6-6	TRBD1	.	TRBJ1-1	CASKGDRFEAFF	TGTGCCAGCAAGGGGGACAGATTTGAAGCTTTCTTT
TRBV5-1	.	.	TRBJ1-1	CASSLSGASYMNTEAFF	TGCGCCAGCAGCTTGAGTGGTGCGTCGTACATGAACACTGAAGCTTTCTTT
TRBV6-1	.	few	TRBJ2-7	CASSEAAYYIYEQYF	TGTGCCAGCAGTGAAGCAGCCTATTATATCTACGAGCAGTACTTC
TRBV12-5	.	.	TRBJ1-2	CASGSWDKGYTF	TGTGCTAGTGGTTCCTGGGACAAAGGCTACACCTTC
TRBV6-5	.	.	TRBJ1-1	CASSLQGRNTEAFF	TGTGCCAGCAGTCTACAGGGTCGGAATACTGAAGCTTTCTTT
TRBV2	TRBD2	.	TRBJ2-3	CASSETSGSTDTQYF	TGTGCCAGCAGTGAGACTAGCGGGAGTACAGATACGCAGTATTTT
TRBV30	TRBD1	.	TRBJ1-4	CAWRDRGLTNEKLFF	TGTGCCTGGAGGGACAGGGGGCTAACTAATGAAAAACTGTTTTTT
TRBV7-3	.	.	TRBJ2-5	CASSITSGYQETQYF	TGTGCCAGCAGCATAACCAGCGGGTACCAAGAGACCCAGTACTTC
TRBV7-3	TRBD2	.	TRBJ2-1	CASSLVGRAWNEQFF	TGTGCCAGCAGCTTAGTGGGGAGGGCATGGAATGAGCAGTTCTTC